The present T cell receptor (beta chain) was sequenced within a study of blood T cell dynamics during melanoma immunotherapy. Study summary: First-line therapy was either pembrolizumab or nivolumab with ipilimumab for metastatic melanoma. Study outcomes and limitations: Clones driving repertoire changes may be melanoma-specific or general immune activation.

As regards this clone: Its antigen remains unidentified.

As to time point: pre-treatment baseline. No patient had earlier systemic cancer treatment, concurrent immunosuppressants, or another active cancer. Germline CDR1 reads MNHNS; CDR2 reads SASEGT. With 0 bases removed from V and 4 bases from J, the gap between germline ends came to 12 bases. The CDR3 loop spans 15 amino acids. Each bulk PBMC sample had approximately 0.35 ug DNA loaded. TCRdb keeps only in-frame clones here, not all; method: immunoSEQ multiplex PCR. The table lists more than 9,000 clones, 65% to 90% of them singletons, with about 10% in the top ten. The chain employs TRBV6-1 and TRBJ1-1; D remains ambiguous. The source of this sequence is a human donor with melanoma. Sequencing was performed on blood, taken from a patient treated with checkpoint blockade. Here the CDR3 reads CASSEADGRSTEAFF. In DNA, the CDR3 is TGTGCCAGCAGTGAAGCGGACGGGCGGTCCACTGAAGCTTTCTTT.